This T cell receptor (beta chain) comes out of a study of human T cells and chemical hapten exposure. Study context: Patches with 0.01% DPC went on the upper back, and the tests were read at 6 days. Broader study findings: The number of TCRs above 1 in 1000 frequency did not change after DPC sensitization.

The ends were cut back, 0 bases at V and 12 bases at J, with 19 bases in the middle. The CDR3 sequence is 15 residues long. CDR1 is SGHDT and CDR2 is YYEEEE in the germline V gene. Time point specified: patch test 1, 2 weeks after DPC sensitization. Treatment of the sample: therapeutic diphenylcyclopropenone sensitization with weekly scalp DPC. The sample holds a few counts of this clonotype. Its antigen is as yet unknown. Each CDR3 protein is one row after TCRdb ran MiXCR on the RACE reads. The sample shows under 200,000 distinct CDR3 sequences, around 15% of them seen only once. The gene calls are TRBV5-6 and TRBJ2-1, with D perhaps TRBD2 (6 bases). This TCR was recovered from a woman aged 30 to 39 with alopecia areata. Some clones in this sample may be carry-over from other donors' samples. The sample in question was whole blood, obtained in connection with sensitization to the hapten diphenylcyclopropenone (DPC). CDR3 coding DNA: TGTGCCAGCAGCTTGGTAGGGACCCAGGCCGGGGGGCAGTTCTTC. Residues: CASSLVGTQAGGQFF.